The present T cell receptor (beta chain) was sequenced within a study of blood T cell repertoires in COVID-19. The assay was immunoSEQ multiplex PCR, and TCRdb's table has in-frame clones only and misses some. The sample contains 250,000 to 350,000 clones, about 86% of which appear only once. The V and J ends lost 4 bases and 10 bases respectively, with 21 bases between them. Germline CDR1 and CDR2: SGHDT and YYEEEE. This CDR3 is 14 amino acids long. The origin of this receptor is a person between 65 and 79 years old with COVID-19, enrolled during active disease. This chain links TRBV5-6 with TRBJ2-7; tentatively, D is TRBD2 (5 bases). Sequenced: peripheral blood. The CDR3 loop reads CASSQMVGWSGQYF. The CDR3 nucleotides read TGTGCCAGCAGCCAGATGGTAGGTTGGTCGGGACAGTACTTC.